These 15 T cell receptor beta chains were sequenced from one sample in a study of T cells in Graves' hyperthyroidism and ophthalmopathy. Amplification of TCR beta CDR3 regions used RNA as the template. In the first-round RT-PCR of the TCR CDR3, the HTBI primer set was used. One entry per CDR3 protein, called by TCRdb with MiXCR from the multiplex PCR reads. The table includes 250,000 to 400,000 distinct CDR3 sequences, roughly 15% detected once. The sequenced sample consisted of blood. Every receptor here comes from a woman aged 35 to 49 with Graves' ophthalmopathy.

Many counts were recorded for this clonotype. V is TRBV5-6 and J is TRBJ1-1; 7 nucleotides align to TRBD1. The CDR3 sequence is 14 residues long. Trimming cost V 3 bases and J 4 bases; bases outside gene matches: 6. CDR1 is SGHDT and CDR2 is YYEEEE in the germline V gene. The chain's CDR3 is CASSYRQGITEAFF. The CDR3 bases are TGTGCCAGCAGCTATCGACAGGGCATCACTGAAGCTTTCTTT.

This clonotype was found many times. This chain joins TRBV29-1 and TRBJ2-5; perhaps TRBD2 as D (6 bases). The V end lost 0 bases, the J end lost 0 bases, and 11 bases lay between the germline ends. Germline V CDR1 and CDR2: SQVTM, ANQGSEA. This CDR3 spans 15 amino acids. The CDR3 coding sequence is TGCAGCGTTGAAGATCTGGGGGGAAACCAAGAGACCCAGTACTTC. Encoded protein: CSVEDLGGNQETQYF.

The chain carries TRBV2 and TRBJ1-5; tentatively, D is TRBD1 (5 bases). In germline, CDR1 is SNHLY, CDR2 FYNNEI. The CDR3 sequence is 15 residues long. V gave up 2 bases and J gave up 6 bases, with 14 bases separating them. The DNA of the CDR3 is TGTGCCAGCAGTGAATATAGGGGTGTGGGTCAGCCCCAGCATTTT. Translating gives CASSEYRGVGQPQHF.

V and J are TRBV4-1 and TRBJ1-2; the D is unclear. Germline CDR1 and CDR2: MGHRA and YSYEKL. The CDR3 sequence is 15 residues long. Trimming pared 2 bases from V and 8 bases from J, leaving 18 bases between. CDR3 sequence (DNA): TGCGCCAGCAGCCAATTCTTGTTCGATCGGGGAGGCTACACCTTC. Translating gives CASSQFLFDRGGYTF.

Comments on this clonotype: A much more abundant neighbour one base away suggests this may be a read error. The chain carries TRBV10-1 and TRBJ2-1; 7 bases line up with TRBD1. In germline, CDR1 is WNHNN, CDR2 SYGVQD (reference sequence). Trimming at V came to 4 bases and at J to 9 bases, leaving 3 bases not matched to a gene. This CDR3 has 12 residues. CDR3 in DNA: TGCGCCAGCAGTGTGGACAGGTGTGAGCAGTTCTTC. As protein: CASSVDRCEQFF.

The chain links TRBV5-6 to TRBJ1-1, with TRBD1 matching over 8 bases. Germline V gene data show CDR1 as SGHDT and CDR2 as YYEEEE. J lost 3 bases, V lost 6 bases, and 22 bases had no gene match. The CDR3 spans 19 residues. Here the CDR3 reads CASTSVVSSGRGQDTEAFF. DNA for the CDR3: TGTGCCAGCACCTCCGTGGTGAGTTCAGGGCGGGGACAGGACACTGAAGCTTTCTTT. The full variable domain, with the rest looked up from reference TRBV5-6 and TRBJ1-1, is DAGVTQSPTHLIKTRGQQVTLRCSPKSGHDTVSWYQQALGQGPQFIFQYYEEEERQRGNFPDRFSGHQFPNYSSELNVNALLLGDSALYLCASTSVVSSGRGQDTEAFFGQGTRLTVV.

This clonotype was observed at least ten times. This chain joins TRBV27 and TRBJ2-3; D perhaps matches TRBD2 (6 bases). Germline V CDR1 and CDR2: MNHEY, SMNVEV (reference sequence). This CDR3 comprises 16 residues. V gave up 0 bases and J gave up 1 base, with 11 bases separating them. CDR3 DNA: TGTGCCAGCAGTTTATCCTGGCGGGGACGCACAGATACGCAGTATTTT. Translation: CASSLSWRGRTDTQYF.

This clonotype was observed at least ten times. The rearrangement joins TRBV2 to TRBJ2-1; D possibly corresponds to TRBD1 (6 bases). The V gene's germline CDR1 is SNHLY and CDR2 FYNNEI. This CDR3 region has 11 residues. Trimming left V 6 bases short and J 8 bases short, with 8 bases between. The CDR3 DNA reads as TGTGCCAGCAGGCAGGGGTATGAGCAGTTCTTC. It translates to CASRQGYEQFF. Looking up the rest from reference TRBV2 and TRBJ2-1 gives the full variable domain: EPEVTQTPSHQVTQMGQEVILRCVPISNHLYFYWYRQILGQKVEFLVSFYNNEISEKSEIFDDQFSVERPDGSNFTLKIRSTKLEDSAMYFCASRQGYEQFFGPGTRLTVL.

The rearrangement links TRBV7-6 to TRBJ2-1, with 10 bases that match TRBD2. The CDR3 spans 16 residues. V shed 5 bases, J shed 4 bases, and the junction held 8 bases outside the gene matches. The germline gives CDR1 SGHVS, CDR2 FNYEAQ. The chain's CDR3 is CASSKTAGLAYNEQFF. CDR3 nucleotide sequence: TGTGCCAGCAGCAAAACCGCGGGACTAGCGTACAATGAGCAGTTCTTC.

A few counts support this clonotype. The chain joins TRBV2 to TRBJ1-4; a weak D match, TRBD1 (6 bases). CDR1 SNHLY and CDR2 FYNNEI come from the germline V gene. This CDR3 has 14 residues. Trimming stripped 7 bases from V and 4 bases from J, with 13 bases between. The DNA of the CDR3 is TGTGCCAGCAAGTGGGGACACAGTAATGAAAAACTGTTTTTT. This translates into CASKWGHSNEKLFF. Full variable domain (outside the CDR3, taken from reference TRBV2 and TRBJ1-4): EPEVTQTPSHQVTQMGQEVILRCVPISNHLYFYWYRQILGQKVEFLVSFYNNEISEKSEIFDDQFSVERPDGSNFTLKIRSTKLEDSAMYFCASKWGHSNEKLFFGSGTQLSVL.

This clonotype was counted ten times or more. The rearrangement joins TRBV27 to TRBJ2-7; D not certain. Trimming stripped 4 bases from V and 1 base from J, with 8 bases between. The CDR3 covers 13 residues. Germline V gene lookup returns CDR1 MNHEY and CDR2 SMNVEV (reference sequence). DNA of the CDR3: TGTGCCAGCAGTTGGCGACATTCCTACGAGCAGTACTTC. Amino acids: CASSWRHSYEQYF.

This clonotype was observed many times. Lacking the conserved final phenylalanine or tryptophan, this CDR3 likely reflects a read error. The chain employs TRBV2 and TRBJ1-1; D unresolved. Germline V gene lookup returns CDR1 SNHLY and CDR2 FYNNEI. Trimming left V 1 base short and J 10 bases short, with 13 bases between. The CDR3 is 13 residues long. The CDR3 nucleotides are TGTGCCAGCAGTGAAGGAAGAGCCACGGGAGCTTTCCTT. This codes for CASSEGRATGAFL.

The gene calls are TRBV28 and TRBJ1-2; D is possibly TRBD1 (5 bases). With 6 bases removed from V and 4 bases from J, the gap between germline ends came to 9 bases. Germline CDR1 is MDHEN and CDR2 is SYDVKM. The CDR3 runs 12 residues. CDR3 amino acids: CASRGPIYGYTF. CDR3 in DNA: TGTGCCAGCAGGGGGCCGATCTATGGCTACACCTTC.

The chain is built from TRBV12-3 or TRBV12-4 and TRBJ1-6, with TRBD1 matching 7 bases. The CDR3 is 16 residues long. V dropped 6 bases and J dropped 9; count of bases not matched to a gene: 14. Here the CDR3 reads CASRVRSTGKGSPLHF. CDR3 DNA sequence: TGTGCCAGCAGGGTCCGTTCGACAGGGAAGGGTTCACCCCTCCACTTT.

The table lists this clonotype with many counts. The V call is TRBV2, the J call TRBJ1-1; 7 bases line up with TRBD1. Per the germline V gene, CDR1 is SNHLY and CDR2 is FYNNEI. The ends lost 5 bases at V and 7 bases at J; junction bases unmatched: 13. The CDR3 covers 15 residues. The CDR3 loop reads CASSRFPGQEYEAFF. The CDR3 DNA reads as TGTGCCAGCAGTCGATTTCCCGGACAGGAATATGAAGCTTTCTTT. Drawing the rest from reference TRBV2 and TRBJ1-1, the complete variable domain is EPEVTQTPSHQVTQMGQEVILRCVPISNHLYFYWYRQILGQKVEFLVSFYNNEISEKSEIFDDQFSVERPDGSNFTLKIRSTKLEDSAMYFCASSRFPGQEYEAFFGQGTRLTVV.